This T cell receptor beta chain comes out of a study of T cells in Graves' hyperthyroidism and ophthalmopathy. Study-level background: At initial diagnosis, before any treatment had begun, peripheral blood was obtained.

This clonotype was picked up many times. No antigen is known for it. RNA transcripts were the template for amplifying TCR beta CDR3 regions. The TCR CDR3 was amplified in a first-round RT-PCR using the HTBI primer set. TCRdb analysed the multiplex PCR reads with MiXCR anew, one entry per CDR3 protein. The sample has around 430,000 distinct CDR3 sequences; around 14% are singletons. Each diagnosis was grounded in clinical symptoms, serum thyroxine and TRAb, thyroid ultrasound, and orbital computed tomography. Points from the study as a whole: Blood also carried most thyroid clonotypes expanded above 0.001. Through a model of 13 V-J features, ophthalmopathy was separated from stable hyperthyroidism.

This clonotype originated in a woman aged 25 to 39 with Graves' hyperthyroidism. The sample comprised blood.

In DNA form, the CDR3 reads TGTGCCAGCAGTAACCCGGGACAGGGGAGCTCCTACGAGCAGTACTTC. This translates into CASSNPGQGSSYEQYF. The V gene is TRBV28, the J gene TRBJ2-7; 10 bases are shared with TRBD1. The trim removed 5 bases at V and 0 bases at J, leaving 7 bases unmatched. Looked up from germline, CDR1 is MDHEN and CDR2 is SYDVKM. This CDR3 spans 16 amino acids.